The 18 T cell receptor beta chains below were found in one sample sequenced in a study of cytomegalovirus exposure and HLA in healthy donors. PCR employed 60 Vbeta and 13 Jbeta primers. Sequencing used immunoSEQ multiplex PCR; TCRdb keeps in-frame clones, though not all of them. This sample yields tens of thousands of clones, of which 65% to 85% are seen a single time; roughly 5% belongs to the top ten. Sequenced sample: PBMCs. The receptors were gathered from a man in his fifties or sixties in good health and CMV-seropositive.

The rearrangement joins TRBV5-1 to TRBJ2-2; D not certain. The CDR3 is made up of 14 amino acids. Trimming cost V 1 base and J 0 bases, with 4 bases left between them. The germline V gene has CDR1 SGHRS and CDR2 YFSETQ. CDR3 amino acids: CASSLPPNTGELFF. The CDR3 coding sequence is TGCGCCAGCAGCTTGCCTCCGAACACCGGGGAGCTGTTTTTT.

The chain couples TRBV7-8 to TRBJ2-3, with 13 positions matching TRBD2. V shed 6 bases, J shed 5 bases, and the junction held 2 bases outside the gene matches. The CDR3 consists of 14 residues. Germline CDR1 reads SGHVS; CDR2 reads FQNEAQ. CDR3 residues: CASSRTSGRDTQYF. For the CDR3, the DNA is TGTGCCAGCAGTCGGACTAGCGGGAGAGATACGCAGTATTTT.

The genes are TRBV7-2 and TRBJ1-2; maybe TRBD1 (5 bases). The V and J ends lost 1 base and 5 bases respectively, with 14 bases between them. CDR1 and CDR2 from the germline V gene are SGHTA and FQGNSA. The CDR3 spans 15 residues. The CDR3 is CASSLELRGTYGYTF. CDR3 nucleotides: TGTGCCAGCAGCTTAGAACTGCGGGGGACTTATGGCTACACCTTC.

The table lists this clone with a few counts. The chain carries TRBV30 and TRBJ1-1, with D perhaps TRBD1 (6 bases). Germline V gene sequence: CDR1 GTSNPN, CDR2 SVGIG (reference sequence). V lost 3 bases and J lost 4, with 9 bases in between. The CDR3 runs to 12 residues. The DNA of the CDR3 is TGTGCCTGGAGGGGGGCAGGCACTGAAGCTTTCTTT. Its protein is CAWRGAGTEAFF.

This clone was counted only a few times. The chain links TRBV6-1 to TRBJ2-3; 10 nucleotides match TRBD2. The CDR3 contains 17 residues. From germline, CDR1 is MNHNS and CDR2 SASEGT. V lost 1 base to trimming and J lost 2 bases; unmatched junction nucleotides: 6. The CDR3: CASSEVVAGGNTDTQYF. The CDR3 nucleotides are TGTGCCAGCAGTGAAGTGGTAGCGGGGGGCAACACAGATACGCAGTATTTT.

CDR3 DNA sequence: TGTGCCATCAGTGAGCAAAGGCGGGGTGCCGGGGCCAACGTCCTGACTTTC. Encoded protein: CAISEQRRGAGANVLTF. The genes are TRBV10-3 and TRBJ2-6; D perhaps matches TRBD2 (6 bases). V lost 2 bases and J 4 bases, leaving 15 bases between the germline ends. CDR1 ENHRY and CDR2 SYGVKD come from the germline V gene. The CDR3 has 17 residues.

The CDR3 spells CASDSGRGEQFF. The CDR3 DNA reads as TGCGCCAGCGATAGCGGGAGGGGTGAGCAGTTCTTC. V and J are TRBV5-1 and TRBJ2-1; 11 bases fit TRBD2. CDR3 length: 12 amino acids. Germline assignment: CDR1 SGHRS and CDR2 YFSETQ. V lost 7 bases, J lost 9 bases, and 3 bases stayed unmatched.

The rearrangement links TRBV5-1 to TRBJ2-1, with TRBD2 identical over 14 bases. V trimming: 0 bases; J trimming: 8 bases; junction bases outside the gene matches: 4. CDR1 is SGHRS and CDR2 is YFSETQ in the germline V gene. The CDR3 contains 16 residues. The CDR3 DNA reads TGCGCCAGCAGCTTGGCGACTAGCGGGGGGGCCTATGAGCAGTTCTTC. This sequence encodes CASSLATSGGAYEQFF.

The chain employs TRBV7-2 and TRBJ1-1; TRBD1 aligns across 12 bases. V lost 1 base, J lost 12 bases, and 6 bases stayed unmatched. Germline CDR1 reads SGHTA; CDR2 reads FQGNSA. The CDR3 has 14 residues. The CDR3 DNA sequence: TGTGCCAGCAGCTTAGTGGGGACAGGGGGCGCAACTTTCTTT. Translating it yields CASSLVGTGGATFF.

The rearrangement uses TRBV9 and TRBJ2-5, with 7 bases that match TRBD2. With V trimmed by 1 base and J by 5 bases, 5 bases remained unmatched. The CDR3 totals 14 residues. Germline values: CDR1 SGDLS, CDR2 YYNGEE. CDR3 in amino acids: CASSVLAGDETQYF. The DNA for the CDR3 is TGTGCCAGCAGCGTATTGGCGGGAGATGAGACCCAGTACTTC.

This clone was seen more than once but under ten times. The CDR3 spells CASSLETASTDTQYF. In DNA, the CDR3 is TGTGCCAGCAGCTTAGAGACTGCTAGCACAGATACGCAGTATTTT. This chain connects TRBV11-2 to TRBJ2-3, with D hard to call. Germline V gives CDR1 SGHAT, CDR2 FQNNGV. The V end was cut by 0 bases, the J end by 0 bases, with 7 bases between. The CDR3 consists of 15 residues.

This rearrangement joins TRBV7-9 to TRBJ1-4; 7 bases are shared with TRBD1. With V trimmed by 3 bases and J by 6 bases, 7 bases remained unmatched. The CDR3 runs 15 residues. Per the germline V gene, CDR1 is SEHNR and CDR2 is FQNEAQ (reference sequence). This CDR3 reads CASSFIQGLDEKLFF. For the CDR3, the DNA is TGTGCCAGCAGCTTCATACAGGGGCTGGATGAAAAACTGTTTTTT.

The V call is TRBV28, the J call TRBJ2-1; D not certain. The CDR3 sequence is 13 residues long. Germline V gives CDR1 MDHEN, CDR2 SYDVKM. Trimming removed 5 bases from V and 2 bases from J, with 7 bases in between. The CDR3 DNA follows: TGTGCCAGCAGTCTTAGCCCCTACAATGAGCAGTTCTTC. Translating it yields CASSLSPYNEQFF.

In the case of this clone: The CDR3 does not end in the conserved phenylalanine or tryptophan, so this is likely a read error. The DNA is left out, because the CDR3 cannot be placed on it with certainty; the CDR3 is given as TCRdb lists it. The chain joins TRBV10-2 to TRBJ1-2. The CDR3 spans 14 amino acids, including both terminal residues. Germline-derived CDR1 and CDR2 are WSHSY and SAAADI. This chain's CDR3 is CASSESATWISPRG.

This chain's CDR3 is CASSFGLVGQFF. CDR3 coding DNA: TGTGCCAGCAGCTTTGGACTAGTTGGGCAGTTCTTC. The chain couples TRBV11-2 to TRBJ2-1; 7 bases fit TRBD2. V lost 3 bases and J lost 12; bases outside the gene matches: 5. In germline, CDR1 is SGHAT, CDR2 FQNNGV. The CDR3 is 12 residues long.

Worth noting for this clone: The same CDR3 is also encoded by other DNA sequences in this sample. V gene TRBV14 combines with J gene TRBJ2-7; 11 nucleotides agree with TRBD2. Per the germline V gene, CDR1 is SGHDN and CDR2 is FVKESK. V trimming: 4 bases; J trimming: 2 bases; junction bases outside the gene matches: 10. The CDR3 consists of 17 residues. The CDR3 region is CASSRGVAGGSPYEQYF. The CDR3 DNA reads TGTGCCAGCAGCCGGGGAGTAGCGGGGGGGAGCCCCTACGAGCAGTACTTC.

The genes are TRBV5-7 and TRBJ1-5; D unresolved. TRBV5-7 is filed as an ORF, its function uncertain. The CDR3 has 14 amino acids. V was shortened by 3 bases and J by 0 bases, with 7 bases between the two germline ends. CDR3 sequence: CASSSSYSNQPQHF. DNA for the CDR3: TGTGCCAGCAGCTCCTCCTATAGCAATCAGCCCCAGCATTTT.

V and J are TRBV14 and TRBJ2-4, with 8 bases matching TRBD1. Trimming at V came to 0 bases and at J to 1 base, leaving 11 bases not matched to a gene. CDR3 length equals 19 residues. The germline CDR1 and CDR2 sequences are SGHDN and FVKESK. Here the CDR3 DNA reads TGTGCCAGCAGCCAAGATACAGGGGGTCGGTTCTTGGCCAAAAACATTCAGTACTTC. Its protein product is CASSQDTGGRFLAKNIQYF.